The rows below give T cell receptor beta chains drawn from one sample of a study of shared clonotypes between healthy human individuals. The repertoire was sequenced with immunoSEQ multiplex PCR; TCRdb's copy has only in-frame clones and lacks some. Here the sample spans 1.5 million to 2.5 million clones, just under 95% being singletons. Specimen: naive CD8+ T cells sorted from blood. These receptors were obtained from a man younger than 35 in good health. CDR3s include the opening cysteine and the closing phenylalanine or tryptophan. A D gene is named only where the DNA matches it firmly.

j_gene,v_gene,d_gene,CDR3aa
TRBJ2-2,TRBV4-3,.,CASSQGSVRVGDTGELFF
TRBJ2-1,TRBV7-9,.,CASSRTNEQFF
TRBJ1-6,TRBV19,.,CASSIGDSPLHF
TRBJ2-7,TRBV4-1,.,CASSQGGGEQYF
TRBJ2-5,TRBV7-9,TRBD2,CASATSGAKETQYF
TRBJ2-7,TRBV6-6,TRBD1,CASSSGTGYEQYF
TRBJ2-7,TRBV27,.,CASSLGHTLTYEQYF
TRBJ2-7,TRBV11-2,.,CASSSWTKESYEQYF
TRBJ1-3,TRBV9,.,CASSVGFGNTIYF
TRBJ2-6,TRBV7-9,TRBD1,CASSSTGLSGANVLTF
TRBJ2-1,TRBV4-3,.,CASSQDSEVTEQFF
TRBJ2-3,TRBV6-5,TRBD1,CASSYTGEADTQYF
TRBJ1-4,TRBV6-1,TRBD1,CASWTGGAEKLFF
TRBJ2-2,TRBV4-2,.,CASSQGGAYIGELFF
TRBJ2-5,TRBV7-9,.,CASSSGLPETQYF
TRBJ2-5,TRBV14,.,CASSQDGGRETQYF
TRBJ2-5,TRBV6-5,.,CASSTQGTETQYF
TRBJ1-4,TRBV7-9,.,CASSAGTMGGEKLFF
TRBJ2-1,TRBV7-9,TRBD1,CASSLISGQVNNEQFF
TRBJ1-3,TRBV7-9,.,CASSLAVTSGNTIYF
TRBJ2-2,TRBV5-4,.,CASSLLVTGELFF
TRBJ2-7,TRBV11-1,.,CASSLAGAIEQYF
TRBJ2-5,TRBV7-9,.,CASTRSGIRAEETQYF
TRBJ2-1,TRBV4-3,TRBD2,CASSQLAGGGNEQFF
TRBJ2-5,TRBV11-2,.,CASSHGGGASETQYF
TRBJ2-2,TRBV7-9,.,CASSSRTGELFF
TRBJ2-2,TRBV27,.,CASSFTGTGELFF
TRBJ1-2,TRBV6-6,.,CASSYSPVDGYTF
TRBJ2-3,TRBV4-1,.,CASSQGGAPTDTQYF
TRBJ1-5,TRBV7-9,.,CASSLIGDGSNQPQHF
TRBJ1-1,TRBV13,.,CASSPPSGSTEAFF
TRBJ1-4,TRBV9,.,CASSVRGLGNEKLFF
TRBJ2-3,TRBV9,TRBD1,CASSVGGQGATDTQYF
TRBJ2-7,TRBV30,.,CAWSSGREYEQYF
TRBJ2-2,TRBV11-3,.,CASSLAGEAGELFF
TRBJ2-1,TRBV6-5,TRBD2,CASSYSLAGVNEQFF
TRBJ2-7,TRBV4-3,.,CASSQDRFGSEQYF
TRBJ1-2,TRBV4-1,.,CASSPKEEPNYGYTF
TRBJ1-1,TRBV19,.,CASRIHLNTEAFF
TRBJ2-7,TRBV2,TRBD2,CATAGGSSYEQYF
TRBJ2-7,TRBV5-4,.,CASSPTFYSHPYEQYF
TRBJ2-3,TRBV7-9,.,CASSSPRGSGLDTQYF
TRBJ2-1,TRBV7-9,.,CASSFGGTYSYNEQFF
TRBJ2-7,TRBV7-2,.,CASSLEIRGGLLDEQYF
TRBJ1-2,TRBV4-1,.,CASSHMSETGYTF
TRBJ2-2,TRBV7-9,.,CASSLIPGLDGELFF
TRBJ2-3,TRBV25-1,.,CASSDRDSTDTQYF
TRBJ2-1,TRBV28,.,CASTGAVYNEQFF
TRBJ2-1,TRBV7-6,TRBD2,CASSLGGTSEVNEQFF
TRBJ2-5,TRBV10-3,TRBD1,CAISFKWDRGYQETQYF
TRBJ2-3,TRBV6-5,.,CASSYSRGSTDTQYF
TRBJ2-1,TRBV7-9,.,CASSLGGGTPNEQFF
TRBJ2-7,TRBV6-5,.,CASSPVPDWREQYF
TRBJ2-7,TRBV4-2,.,CASSQPTDGYSYEQYF
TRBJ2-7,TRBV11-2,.,CASSLGFRNEQYF
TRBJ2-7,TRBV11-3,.,CASSLSAGPLYEQYF
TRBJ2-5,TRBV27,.,CASSLGPGSRVETQYF
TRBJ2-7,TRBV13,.,CASSLGASYEQYF
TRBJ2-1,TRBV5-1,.,CASSLTGPSYNEQFF